These 6 T cell receptor beta chains were sequenced from one sample in a study of blood T cell repertoires in COVID-19 (dated by TCRdb to about 2020). Receptor libraries were prepared by the immunoSEQ multiplex PCR assay. TCRdb provides this immuneACCESS table in a form limited to in-frame rearrangements. Some clones are lacking; in checked studies, under half of them reflect an unresolved V gene, and why the rest are absent is not known. The sample profile shows about 250,000 clones; approximately 90% of them were found once. The top ten constitute approximately 6% of the sample. Sequencing input: peripheral blood. These receptors all stem from a woman in her twenties or thirties with COVID-19, enrolled during active disease.

The V and J genes are TRBV6-4 and TRBJ1-3; possible D gene TRBD1, 5 bases. Germline V CDR1 and CDR2: MRHNA, SNTAGT. V was pared by 3 bases and J by 3 bases, with 6 bases between. This CDR3 has 13 residues. The CDR3 is CASSDQGGNTIYF. For the CDR3, the DNA is TGTGCCAGCAGTGATCAGGGTGGAAACACCATATATTTT.

This clone has a handful of counts. At the DNA level, this CDR3 is encoded by other sequences in the same sample as well. The chain joins TRBV6-5 to TRBJ1-5; D gene uncertain. V lost 2 bases and J lost 4, with 6 bases in between. The V gene's germline CDR1 is MNHEY and CDR2 SVGAGI. This CDR3 comprises 13 residues. As DNA, the CDR3 is TGTGCCAGCAGTTACGCGGGAAATCAGCCCCAGCATTTT. It translates to CASSYAGNQPQHF.

The rearrangement links TRBV5-1 to TRBJ2-1; 13 bases match TRBD2. Germline CDR1 and CDR2: SGHRS and YFSETQ. The trim removed 4 bases at V and 2 bases at J, leaving 9 bases unmatched. This CDR3 contains 18 residues. The CDR3 is CASSLGLAGRRTYNEQFF. The CDR3 nucleotides read TGCGCCAGCAGCCTGGGACTAGCGGGGCGCCGAACCTACAATGAGCAGTTCTTC. Drawing the rest from reference TRBV5-1 and TRBJ2-1, the complete variable domain is KAGVTQTPRYLIKTRGQQVTLSCSPISGHRSVSWYQQTPGQGLQFLFEYFSETQRNKGNFPGRFSGRQFSNSRSEMNVSTLELGDSALYLCASSLGLAGRRTYNEQFFGPGTRLTVL.

The chain is built from TRBV6-6 and TRBJ2-7; 8 nucleotides align to TRBD1. The CDR3 is 15 residues long. Trimming at V came to 2 bases and at J to 5 bases, leaving 8 bases not matched to a gene. Germline CDR1 is MNHNY and CDR2 is SVGAGI (reference sequence). CDR3 sequence (DNA): TGTGCCAGCAGTTACCGGACAGGGCCAAGGGACGAGCAGTACTTC. As protein: CASSYRTGPRDEQYF.

The J gene is TRBJ2-1, the V gene TRBV12-3 or TRBV12-4, with D unresolved. The length of the CDR3 is 10 residues. Trimming took off 6 bases at V and 8 bases at J, with 5 bases between the two ends. CDR3 sequence: CASRGDEQFF. CDR3 nucleotides: TGTGCCAGCAGGGGCGATGAGCAGTTCTTC.

The V gene is TRBV7-2, the J gene TRBJ2-1; TRBD1 agrees at 12 bases. The CDR3 spans 15 residues. V dropped 1 base and J dropped 9; count of bases not matched to a gene: 4. The germline V gene encodes CDR1 SGHTA and CDR2 FQGNSA. The CDR3 nucleotides are TGTGCCAGCAGCTTAGTTGGGACAGGGGGCAGTGAGCAGTTCTTC. It encodes CASSLVGTGGSEQFF. Supplemented by reference TRBV7-2 and TRBJ2-1, the full variable domain reads GAGVSQSPSNKVTEKGKDVELRCDPISGHTALYWYRQSLGQGLEFLIYFQGNSAPDKSGLPSDRFSAERTGGSVSTLTIQRTQQEDSAVYLCASSLVGTGGSEQFFGPGTRLTVL.